This is a list of T cell receptor beta chains from one sample in a study of blood T cell repertoires in COVID-19. TCRdb's table, derived via immunoSEQ multiplex PCR, lists solely in-frame clones and lacks some. The profile shows roughly 90,000 clones, roughly 88% of them singletons. The sequencing sample was made of peripheral blood. Receptors originate from a human donor in a cohort sampled during active COVID-19. CDR3s include the opening cysteine and the closing phenylalanine or tryptophan. Fields, in order: J gene, clone size, V gene, D gene, CDR3 DNA, CDR3 protein. The D gene is left open where the match is weak. Expanded clones are given a class, and other clones once, few, many or no size at all.

j_gene: TRBJ2-1
abundance: -
v_gene: TRBV5-1
d_gene: TRBD1
CDR3nt: TGCGCCAGCAGCTCGGGACAGGGGTACAATGAGCAGTTCTTC
CDR3aa: CASSSGQGYNEQFF

j_gene: TRBJ1-2
abundance: -
v_gene: TRBV5-4
d_gene: -
CDR3nt: TGTGCCAGCAGCTTGGACAGGGCTAACTATGGCTACACCTTC
CDR3aa: CASSLDRANYGYTF

j_gene: TRBJ2-3
abundance: -
v_gene: TRBV11-2
d_gene: TRBD2
CDR3nt: TGTGCCAGCAGCTTAGAGGGTTGGCGGGGGGGCGCAGATACGCAGTATTTT
CDR3aa: CASSLEGWRGGADTQYF

j_gene: TRBJ2-7
abundance: -
v_gene: TRBV29-1
d_gene: TRBD1
CDR3nt: TGCAGCGCGGAAGCAGGGGACAGGGGGGTCGAGCAGTACTTC
CDR3aa: CSAEAGDRGVEQYF

j_gene: TRBJ1-2
abundance: -
v_gene: TRBV19
d_gene: -
CDR3nt: TGTGCCAGTAGTGGAATGGACAGTTTCTTCTCTGGCTACACCTTC
CDR3aa: CASSGMDSFFSGYTF

j_gene: TRBJ2-2
abundance: -
v_gene: TRBV4-1
d_gene: TRBD2
CDR3nt: TGCGCCAGCAGCCTAGCGGGAGGGGCCGGGGAGCTGTTTTTT
CDR3aa: CASSLAGGAGELFF

j_gene: TRBJ2-3
abundance: once
v_gene: TRBV7-2
d_gene: TRBD2
CDR3nt: TGTGCCAGCAGCTCAAGACTAGCGGGGGGCACAGATACGCAGTATTTT
CDR3aa: CASSSRLAGGTDTQYF

j_gene: TRBJ2-1
abundance: -
v_gene: TRBV6-5
d_gene: TRBD2
CDR3nt: TGTGCCAGCATCAGGACTAGCGGGCTTTACAATGAGCAGTTCTTC
CDR3aa: CASIRTSGLYNEQFF

j_gene: TRBJ2-7
abundance: few
v_gene: TRBV27
d_gene: -
CDR3nt: TGTGCCAGCAGTTTGGGCTGGAACGAGCAGTACTTC
CDR3aa: CASSLGWNEQYF

j_gene: TRBJ2-2
abundance: -
v_gene: TRBV2
d_gene: TRBD1
CDR3nt: TGTGCCAGTCTCCTGGGACAGGGAGGTCTGGAGCTGTTTTTT
CDR3aa: CASLLGQGGLELFF

j_gene: TRBJ2-2
abundance: -
v_gene: TRBV7-2
d_gene: TRBD1
CDR3nt: TGTGCCAGCAGCCCTCGCCACAGGGGGCTCACCGGGGAGCTGTTTTTT
CDR3aa: CASSPRHRGLTGELFF

j_gene: TRBJ1-1
abundance: -
v_gene: TRBV15
d_gene: -
CDR3nt: TGTGCCACCAGCAGAGGGGGCGACACTGAAGCTTTCTTT
CDR3aa: CATSRGGDTEAFF